This T cell receptor beta chain was retrieved from a study of blood T cell repertoires in COVID-19. Libraries were prepared by immunoSEQ multiplex PCR; TCRdb keeps only in-frame clonotypes and omits some of them. The data show around 200,000 clones, with 75% to 90% seen just once and more than 5.5% held by the top ten. This clone occurred once. This TCR derives from a middle-aged man who had recovered from COVID-19. Sequencing was done on a sample of PBMCs or T cells enriched from blood (not recorded which).

CDR3 sequence: CSVPSGNTIYF. The CDR3 nucleotides read TGCAGCGTTCCGTCCGGAAACACCATATATTTT. The chain is built from TRBV29-1 and TRBJ1-3, with D unclear. The CDR3 is 11 amino acids. In germline, CDR1 is SQVTM, CDR2 ANQGSEA. The V gene lost 5 bases and the J gene lost 4 bases, with 6 bases spanning the gap.